This T cell receptor beta chain was retrieved from a study of PD-L1 blockade in urothelial cancer. Losses at the gene ends were 4 bases for V and 4 bases for J; bases not matched to a gene: 17. Germline CDR1 is SGHRS and CDR2 is YFSETQ. The CDR3 covers 19 residues. Here immunoSEQ multiplex PCR was the method, and the copy in TCRdb shows in-frame clones only, minus some. The sample shows around 41,000 clones, 88% of them seen only once. The V gene is TRBV5-1, the J gene TRBJ2-3; 11 bases are shared with TRBD2. The receptor comes from a woman in her sixties or seventies with urothelial cancer. The input for sequencing was PBMCs, taken around atezolizumab (anti-PD-L1) treatment. CDR3 amino acids: CASSTGWPTSGSSADTQYF. CDR3 coding DNA: TGCGCCAGCAGCACTGGCTGGCCTACTAGCGGGAGTTCGGCAGATACGCAGTATTTT.